These 22 T cell receptor beta chains share one sample of origin, sequenced in a study of blood T cell repertoires in COVID-19. Produced via immunoSEQ multiplex PCR; TCRdb's table is partial and in-frame only. The data show around 160,000 clones, with roughly nine tenths seen just once and less than 1% held by the top ten. The source material was peripheral blood. The receptors here all came from a man between 18 and 35 years old with acute or convalescent COVID-19.

This sequence joins TRBV5-1 and TRBJ2-6; no clear D. The CDR3 contains 17 residues. The V end was cut by 0 bases, the J end by 4 bases, with 14 bases between. Per germline, CDR1 SGHRS and CDR2 YFSETQ. The CDR3 nucleotides are TGCGCCAGCAGCTTGGCCCCGTCGGGTACGGGGGCCAACGTCCTGACTTTC. Translating it yields CASSLAPSGTGANVLTF. Drawing the rest from reference TRBV5-1 and TRBJ2-6, the complete variable domain is KAGVTQTPRYLIKTRGQQVTLSCSPISGHRSVSWYQQTPGQGLQFLFEYFSETQRNKGNFPGRFSGRQFSNSRSEMNVSTLELGDSALYLCASSLAPSGTGANVLTFGAGSRLTVL.

The V call is TRBV6-5, the J call TRBJ1-2; maybe TRBD1 (6 bases). Trimming stripped 6 bases from V and 7 bases from J, with 12 bases between. Germline CDR1 reads MNHEY; CDR2 reads SVGAGI. CDR3 length equals 12 residues. CDR3 region: CASRQGEGGYTF. The CDR3 DNA reads as TGTGCCAGCAGACAGGGTGAGGGTGGCTACACCTTC.

The chain uses TRBV5-1 and TRBJ1-2, with TRBD1 matching over 7 bases. Germline lookup yields CDR1 SGHRS and CDR2 YFSETQ. Trimming took 0 bases from V and 8 from J; bases not matched to a gene: 10. This CDR3 is 15 amino acids long. The CDR3 bases are TGCGCCAGCAGCTTGGTCCGACAGGGTATGGAAGGCTACACCTTC. This codes for CASSLVRQGMEGYTF. The full variable domain, rest sourced from reference TRBV5-1 and TRBJ1-2, is KAGVTQTPRYLIKTRGQQVTLSCSPISGHRSVSWYQQTPGQGLQFLFEYFSETQRNKGNFPGRFSGRQFSNSRSEMNVSTLELGDSALYLCASSLVRQGMEGYTFGSGTRLTVV.

The J gene is TRBJ2-2, the V gene TRBV19, with a possible D match to TRBD2 (6 bases). Germline V gene data show CDR1 as LNHDA and CDR2 as SQIVND (reference sequence). V lost 1 base and J lost 2, with 11 bases in between. This CDR3 has 16 residues. CDR3 amino acids: CASSIVPSANTGELFF. In nucleotides, the CDR3 is TGTGCCAGTAGTATAGTCCCTAGCGCAAACACCGGGGAGCTGTTTTTT.

The V and J genes are TRBV4-1 and TRBJ2-5, with D possibly matching TRBD1 (5 bases). Trimming stripped 1 base from V and 2 bases from J, with 11 bases between. Germline-derived CDR1 and CDR2 are MGHRA and YSYEKL. There are 15 residues in the CDR3. The CDR3 protein is CASSQVGTGQETQYF. The CDR3 bases are TGCGCCAGCAGCCAAGTGGGTACAGGTCAAGAGACCCAGTACTTC.

J is TRBJ1-3 and V is TRBV6-5, with D perhaps matching TRBD1 (6 bases). This CDR3 comprises 15 residues. Trimming cost V 6 bases and J 4 bases, with 16 bases left between them. CDR1 and CDR2 from the germline V gene are MNHEY and SVGAGI. CDR3 sequence reads: CASSDGGQRGNTIYF. The CDR3 DNA reads as TGTGCCAGCAGCGACGGGGGGCAGCGAGGAAACACCATATATTTT.

The chain combines TRBV4-1 with TRBJ1-4; TRBD1 matches at 7 bases. The CDR3 covers 15 residues. The V gene end was trimmed by 2 bases and the J gene end by 6 bases; junction bases not matched to a gene: 6. Germline V gives CDR1 MGHRA, CDR2 YSYEKL. CDR3 in DNA: TGCGCCAGCAGCCAACCGGGACAGAGGGATGAAAAACTGTTTTTT. This encodes CASSQPGQRDEKLFF.

V and J are TRBV2 and TRBJ2-3, with 9 bases lining up with TRBD2. This CDR3 comprises 14 residues. J gave up 6 bases and V 3 bases, and 4 bases lay outside the gene matches. The germline CDR1 and CDR2 sequences are SNHLY and FYNNEI. CDR3 in DNA: TGTGCCAGCAGTGACGGGACTAGCCCCGATACGCAGTATTTT. Translated: CASSDGTSPDTQYF.

The rearrangement joins TRBV5-6 to TRBJ2-5; a possible D gene is TRBD1 (6 bases). Germline V gene lookup returns CDR1 SGHDT and CDR2 YYEEEE. The CDR3 covers 15 residues. V was clipped by 0 bases and J by 3 bases, with 12 bases between them. CDR3 sequence reads: CASSLVQGLEETQYF. CDR3 bases: TGTGCCAGCAGCTTGGTTCAGGGGCTGGAAGAGACCCAGTACTTC.

The chain carries TRBV5-1 and TRBJ1-2, with a tentative D call TRBD1 (5 bases). Germline CDR1 and CDR2: SGHRS and YFSETQ. This CDR3 contains 17 residues. The V end was cut by 6 bases, the J end by 7 bases, with 28 bases between. As DNA, the CDR3 is TGCGCCAGCACCCTCTTATTCGGTGGCCAGGGTCTCGGTGGCTACACCTTC. Translating gives CASTLLFGGQGLGGYTF.

The chain combines TRBV9 with TRBJ1-6, with 8 nucleotides matching TRBD1. Losses at the gene ends were 3 bases for V and 9 bases for J; bases not matched to a gene: 11. Germline V CDR1 and CDR2: SGDLS, YYNGEE. This CDR3 is built from 16 residues. CDR3 sequence reads: CASSDRTGSRSSPLHF. The DNA for the CDR3 is TGTGCCAGCAGCGACCGGACAGGGTCCAGATCTTCACCCCTCCACTTT.

The CDR3 DNA sequence: TGTGCTAGTGGCTCGAATGAGCAGTTCTTC. Its translation is CASGSNEQFF. The chain uses TRBV12-5 and TRBJ2-1; D is ambiguous. Trimming shortened V by 6 bases and J by 7 bases, and 4 bases separated the two germline ends. CDR3 length: 10 amino acids. From germline, CDR1 is LGHNT and CDR2 FRNRAP. The whole variable domain, filled in from reference TRBV12-5 and TRBJ2-1, reads DARVTQTPRHKVTEMGQEVTMRCQPILGHNTVFWYRQTMMQGLELLAYFRNRAPLDDSGMPKDRFSAEMPDATLATLKIQPSEPRDSAVYFCASGSNEQFFGPGTRLTVL.

This clone was detected only a few times. The genes are TRBV5-1 and TRBJ1-2; unclear D gene. The ends were cut back, 2 bases at V and 8 bases at J, with 13 bases in the middle. The CDR3 consists of 13 residues. Germline CDR1 reads SGHRS; CDR2 reads YFSETQ. The CDR3 loop is CASSFSGAVGYTF. The CDR3 DNA follows: TGCGCCAGCAGCTTCTCAGGAGCGGTCGGCTACACCTTC. Drawing the rest from reference TRBV5-1 and TRBJ1-2, the complete variable domain is KAGVTQTPRYLIKTRGQQVTLSCSPISGHRSVSWYQQTPGQGLQFLFEYFSETQRNKGNFPGRFSGRQFSNSRSEMNVSTLELGDSALYLCASSFSGAVGYTFGSGTRLTVV.

V is TRBV5-1 and J is TRBJ2-3, with D tentatively TRBD2 (6 bases). The ends were cut back, 5 bases at V and 2 bases at J, with 9 bases in the middle. CDR1 and CDR2 (germline): SGHRS, YFSETQ. The CDR3 consists of 13 residues. The CDR3 spells CASRGGDTDTQYF. The DNA of the CDR3 is TGCGCCAGCAGGGGGGGAGACACAGATACGCAGTATTTT.

This clone was seen just once. The chain uses TRBV24-1 and TRBJ2-6; D call uncertain. The V end was cut by 9 bases, the J end by 2 bases, with 10 bases between. In germline, CDR1 is KGHDR, CDR2 SFDVKD. The CDR3 has 14 amino acids. CDR3 residues: CATAAETGANVLTF. DNA of the CDR3: TGTGCCACCGCGGCGGAGACTGGGGCCAACGTCCTGACTTTC.

The rearrangement joins TRBV30 to TRBJ1-2, with 11 bases matching TRBD1. The CDR3 is 19 residues long. The V gene's germline CDR1 is GTSNPN and CDR2 SVGIG (reference sequence). V dropped 4 bases and J dropped 1; count of bases not matched to a gene: 17. CDR3 nucleotides: TGTGCCTGGACCAGGACAGGGGGCGCCTGGGTAGGGAGTAACTATGGCTACACCTTC. This codes for CAWTRTGGAWVGSNYGYTF.

V gene TRBV30 combines with J gene TRBJ1-2; 8 bases fit TRBD1. This CDR3 region has 17 residues. CDR1 GTSNPN and CDR2 SVGIG come from the germline V gene (reference sequence). V trimming: 0 bases; J trimming: 0 bases; junction bases outside the gene matches: 9. CDR3 bases: TGTGCCTGGAGTGTTATCGACAGGGGACATACTAACTATGGCTACACCTTC. This codes for CAWSVIDRGHTNYGYTF.

The V gene is TRBV2, the J gene TRBJ2-4, with TRBD2 as a possible D gene (5 bases). The CDR3 length is 14 residues. V shed 2 bases and J shed 2 bases, with 7 bases lying between them. Germline loops: CDR1 SNHLY, CDR2 FYNNEI. This CDR3 is CASSESGTKNIQYF. The CDR3 nucleotides read TGTGCCAGCAGTGAATCGGGAACCAAAAACATTCAGTACTTC. Full variable domain (remainder filled in from reference TRBV2 and TRBJ2-4): EPEVTQTPSHQVTQMGQEVILRCVPISNHLYFYWYRQILGQKVEFLVSFYNNEISEKSEIFDDQFSVERPDGSNFTLKIRSTKLEDSAMYFCASSESGTKNIQYFGAGTRLSVL.

V gene TRBV3-1 (or the pseudogene TRBV3-2) combines with J gene TRBJ1-1, with a tentative D call TRBD1 (6 bases). This CDR3 has 13 amino acids. V lost 0 bases, J lost 4 bases, and 6 bases lay in between. Germline lookup yields CDR1 LGHDT and CDR2 YNNKEL (reference sequence). CDR3: CASSQEGGTEAFF. The CDR3 nucleotides are TGTGCCAGCAGCCAAGAAGGGGGCACTGAAGCTTTCTTT.

This chain connects TRBV7-7 to TRBJ2-3, with D possibly TRBD2 on 6 matching bases. V shed 2 bases and J shed 6 bases, with 18 bases lying between them. This CDR3 has 16 amino acids. Per the germline V gene, CDR1 is SSHAT and CDR2 is FNYEAQ (reference sequence). CDR3 coding DNA: TGTGCCAGCAGCTTATCCAGCGGGCCCCCCTCGGATACGCAGTATTTT. Amino acid sequence: CASSLSSGPPSDTQYF.

This clone was detected a few times. V is TRBV6-5 and J is TRBJ2-2; D possibly corresponds to TRBD1 (5 bases). The length of the CDR3 is 14 residues. Germline values: CDR1 MNHEY, CDR2 SVGAGI. Trimming removed 6 bases at V and 4 bases at J, with 12 bases between. The CDR3 bases are TGTGCCAGCAGAATTTCGACAGCCACCGGGGAGCTGTTTTTT. Encoded protein: CASRISTATGELFF.

J is TRBJ2-1 and V is TRBV18; D possibly corresponds to TRBD1 (5 bases). This CDR3 has 14 residues. Trimming took 2 bases from V and 0 from J, leaving 5 bases between them. Germline CDR1 KGHSH, CDR2 LQKENI. The CDR3 region has the DNA TGTGCCAGCTCACCAACAGGCTCCTACAATGAGCAGTTCTTC. Translated, it gives CASSPTGSYNEQFF.